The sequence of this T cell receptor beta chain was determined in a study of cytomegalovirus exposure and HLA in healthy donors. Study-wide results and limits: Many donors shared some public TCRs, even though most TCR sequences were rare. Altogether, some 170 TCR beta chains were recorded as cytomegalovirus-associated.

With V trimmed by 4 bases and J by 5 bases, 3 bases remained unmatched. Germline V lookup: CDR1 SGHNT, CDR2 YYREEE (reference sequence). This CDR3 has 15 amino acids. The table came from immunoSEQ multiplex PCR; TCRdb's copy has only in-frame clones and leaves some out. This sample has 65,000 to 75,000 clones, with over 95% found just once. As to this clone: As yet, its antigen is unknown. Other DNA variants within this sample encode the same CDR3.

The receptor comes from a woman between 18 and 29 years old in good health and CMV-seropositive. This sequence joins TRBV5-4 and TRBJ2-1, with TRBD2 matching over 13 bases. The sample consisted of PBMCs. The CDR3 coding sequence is TGTGCCAGCAGCCTCGGACTAGCGGGAGACAATGAGCAGTTCTTC. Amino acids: CASSLGLAGDNEQFF.